Sequencing of this T cell receptor beta chain was carried out in a study of regulatory T cells in long-lasting Graves disease. Study-level background: Less than 3 months of antithyroid drugs had been taken by newly diagnosed Graves' patients.

The time point here: newly diagnosed GD, antithyroid drugs for less than 3 months. The authors made the TCR library using RNA they extracted from PBMCs. Graves' disease diagnosis followed American Thyroid Association guidelines. The TCR beta library used iRepertoire HTBI primers with Arm-PCR amplification of CDR3. In the study's own analysis: Identified across the samples were around 62 TRBV segments and 14 TRBJ segments. TCRdb ran MiXCR on the multiplex PCR reads and lists one entry per CDR3 protein. TCRdb, rather than the study authors, made the V and J calls. The data show around 400,000 distinct CDR3 sequences, with about 12% seen just once and about 20% held by the top ten. V shed 7 bases and J 2 bases; nucleotides not matched to a gene: 3. CDR3 length equals 14 residues. The sample was also linked to a second study, of T cells in Graves' hyperthyroidism and ophthalmopathy.

Sample: peripheral blood mononuclear cells (PBMCs), taken at new diagnosis, from a patient treated with antithyroid drugs. This chain joins TRBV12-3 or TRBV12-4 and TRBJ2-1, with 9 bases lining up with TRBD2. The sequence came from a woman younger than 35 with Graves disease. CDR3 in amino acids: CASKLAGPYNEQFF. The CDR3 region has the DNA TGTGCCAGCAAACTAGCGGGCCCCTACAATGAGCAGTTCTTC.